This entry concerns a single TCR beta chain. Its antigen remains undetermined. Per-base qualities were not stored, and no clone one base away is much larger. Based on the germline V gene, the CDR1 and CDR2 sequences are SNHLY and FYNNEI. From cysteine to phenylalanine, the CDR3 is 17 amino acids long. Only the CDR3 DNA stays, 51 bases, in frame from base 1. Germline trimming: 6 bases from V, 1 base from J; junction bases outside gene matches: 12. The sample is drawn from a study of T cell responses to AZD1222 COVID-19 vaccine (dated by TCRdb to the early 2020s). In terms of the full investigation: AZD1222 recipients whose second dose came at about 4 weeks and those whose second dose came at about 12 weeks were combined into one group, since spike-specific TCR depth and breadth did not differ between the two schedules. A total of under 250 trial participants underwent TCR sequencing, of whom nearly 210 had received two doses of AZD1222 and around 25 had received two doses of the MenACWY control vaccine. Trial participants were enrolled by age into 18-55, 56-69 and 70-plus year subgroups, with roughly 150, 30 and 60 TCR-sequenced participants respectively. What the work shows at the level of the full study, not this receptor alone: CD4 TCRs associated with the vaccine covered the entire spike protein, and the dominant responses were in regions 160-218 and 743-854. Because no day 14 peak-response samples were available, repertoires were characterized only after the peak T cell response. Participants were mostly white British, with more females than males. The authors suggested clonal diversity may have been underestimated. In the small 56-69-year group, the increase in depth fell short of significance, most likely because of low power. Reportedly, close to half of the unique spike-specific TCRs recognized epitopes lying outside the regions that are mutated in the B.1.351 and B.1.1.7 variants. After two AZD1222 doses, both the breadth and the depth of spike-specific TCRs were significantly higher than at day 0 and than in MenACWY recipients. Conclusions about previously exposed vaccinees are limited, since just a handful of AZD1222 recipients were seropositive for SARS-CoV-2 at baseline.

The time point label corresponds to: baseline before first vaccination. The vaccinee samples were drawn from two UK trials, COV001 and COV002, one of which was a single-blind randomized controlled phase 2/3 trial testing AZD1222 (ChAdOx1 nCoV-19) in healthy adults. For TCRbeta chain sequencing, PBMC samples from trial participants were taken at day 0 and at day 28 after the second dose. The CDR3 regions of human TCRbeta chains were analyzed by immunosequencing. In the source study's methods: Repertoire TCRs were checked for matches against a reference library of SARS-CoV-2-specific TCRs that had been generated using the MIRA antigen-specificity platform. Breadth meant the fraction of unique TCRs that were SARS-CoV-2-associated, whereas depth meant the fraction of total T cells that were SARS-CoV-2-associated. Using the MIRA data, each spike-specific TCR was assigned both to the spike region to which the TCR was reactive and to a CD4 or CD8 class. Log10-transformed breadth and depth values were compared by one-way ANOVA with Sidak's multiple comparisons tests. TCRdb stores this immuneACCESS table with in-frame sequences only. Part of the clones is absent; in the studies checked, under half of the shortfall reflects unresolved V genes, and no reason is known for the rest. The V and J calls and clone size are taken from that table; D and trimming were inferred from the DNA. Across this sample there are fewer than 180,000 clones, with around 94% seen only once. The biggest ten clones account for roughly 1.2% of the sample.

The chain links TRBV2 with TRBJ2-3; a stretch of 8 junction bases matches TRBD1. The clonotype was recovered from an adult in good health. The sample was peripheral blood, taken on day 0 of AZD1222 vaccination. The CDR3 sequence is CASSRDRLKAGTDTQYF. The bases are TGTGCCAGCAGCCGGGACAGGCTAAAAGCCGGCACAGATACGCAGTATTTT.